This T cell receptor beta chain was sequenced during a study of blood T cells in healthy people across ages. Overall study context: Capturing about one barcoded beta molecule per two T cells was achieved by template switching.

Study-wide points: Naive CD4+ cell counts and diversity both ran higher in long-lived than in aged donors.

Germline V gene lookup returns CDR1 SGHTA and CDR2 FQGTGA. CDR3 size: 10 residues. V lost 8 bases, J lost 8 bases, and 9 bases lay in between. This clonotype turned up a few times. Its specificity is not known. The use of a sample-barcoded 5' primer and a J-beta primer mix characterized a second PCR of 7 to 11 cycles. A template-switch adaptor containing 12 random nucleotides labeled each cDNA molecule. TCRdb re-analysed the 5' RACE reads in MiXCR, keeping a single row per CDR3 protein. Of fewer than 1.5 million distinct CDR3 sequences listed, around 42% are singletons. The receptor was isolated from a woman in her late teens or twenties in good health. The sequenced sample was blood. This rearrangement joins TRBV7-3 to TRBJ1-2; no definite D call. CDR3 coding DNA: TGTGCCAGCTGTACAACCGGCTACACCTTC. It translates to CASCTTGYTF.